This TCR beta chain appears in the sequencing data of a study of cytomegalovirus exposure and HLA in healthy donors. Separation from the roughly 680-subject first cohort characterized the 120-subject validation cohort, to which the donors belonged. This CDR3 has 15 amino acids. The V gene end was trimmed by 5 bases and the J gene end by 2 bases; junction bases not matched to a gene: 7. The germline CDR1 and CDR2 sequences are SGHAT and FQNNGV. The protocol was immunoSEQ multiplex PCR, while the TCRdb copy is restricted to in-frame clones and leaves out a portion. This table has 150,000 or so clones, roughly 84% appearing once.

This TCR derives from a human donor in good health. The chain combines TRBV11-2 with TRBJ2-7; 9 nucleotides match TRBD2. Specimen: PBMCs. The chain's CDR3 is CASSLGAGGAYEQYF. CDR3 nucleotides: TGTGCCAGCAGCCTAGGGGCGGGGGGGGCCTACGAGCAGTACTTC.